The 30 T cell receptor beta chains presented below share a single source sample, sequenced in a study of control samples from healthy donors and cancer patients. TCRdb keeps only in-frame clones here, not all; method: immunoSEQ multiplex PCR. The sample data list under 200,000 clones. Specimen: blood. These receptors were collected from a woman younger than 45 in good health.

The chain is built from TRBV27 and TRBJ1-5; D unclear. Germline CDR1 is MNHEY and CDR2 is SMNVEV (reference sequence). CDR3 length: 14 residues. V was clipped by 2 bases and J by 5 bases, with 10 bases between them. The CDR3 DNA is TGTGCCAGCAGTTTAAGGGAAAAGGATCAGCCCCAGCATTTT. This codes for CASSLREKDQPQHF.

The gene calls are TRBV7-8 and TRBJ1-4, with 9 bases identical to TRBD1. V gave up 5 bases and J gave up 10 bases; unmatched junction bases: 26. The CDR3 has 20 amino acids. Germline V gene lookup returns CDR1 SGHVS and CDR2 FQNEAQ. CDR3 nucleotides: TGTGCCAGCAGCCCCCTGGATTACGGACAGGGGAGGTTCAACCAGGGAAAACTGTTTTTT. Its translation is CASSPLDYGQGRFNQGKLFF. Drawing the rest from reference TRBV7-8 and TRBJ1-4, the complete variable domain is GAGVSQSPRYKVAKRGQDVALRCDPISGHVSLFWYQQALGQGPEFLTYFQNEAQLDKSGLPSDRFFAERPEGSVSTLKIQRTQQEDSAVYLCASSPLDYGQGRFNQGKLFFGSGTQLSVL.

The genes are TRBV7-6 and TRBJ2-7; 9 bases match TRBD1. Germline values: CDR1 SGHVS, CDR2 FNYEAQ. The CDR3 consists of 15 residues. With 8 bases clipped from V and 6 bases from J, the junction kept 14 bases outside the gene matches. CDR3: CASGTGTGLSGEQYF. CDR3 in DNA: TGTGCCAGCGGAACCGGGACAGGGCTTTCTGGCGAGCAGTACTTC.

The chain couples TRBV28 to TRBJ1-5, with D uncertain. Germline assignment: CDR1 MDHEN and CDR2 SYDVKM. The CDR3 has 13 residues. The V end lost 8 bases, the J end lost 5 bases, and 13 bases lay between the germline ends. In DNA, the CDR3 is TGTGCCAGCGGTGATCTTAAGTATCAGCCCCAGCATTTT. This encodes CASGDLKYQPQHF.

The rearrangement links TRBV5-1 to TRBJ1-1; 9 nucleotides line up with TRBD1. V lost 3 bases to trimming and J lost 10 bases; unmatched junction nucleotides: 25. Germline V gives CDR1 SGHRS, CDR2 YFSETQ. The CDR3 contains 19 residues. CDR3 protein: CASSSLPFPSGQGVSGAFF. The CDR3 bases are TGCGCCAGCAGCTCGCTCCCCTTCCCTTCGGGACAGGGAGTTTCCGGAGCTTTCTTT.

The CDR3 region has the DNA TGTGCCAGCAGTGAAAAAATCGGACGAGGAGATGGGGGCTACACCTTC. Translating gives CASSEKIGRGDGGYTF. The V call is TRBV6-1, the J call TRBJ1-2, with D uncertain. Trimming took 2 bases from V and 8 from J, leaving 21 bases between them. This CDR3 contains 16 residues. CDR1 MNHNS and CDR2 SASEGT come from the germline V gene.

V usage is TRBV7-2 and J usage is TRBJ1-5; 7 positions agree with TRBD1. With 0 bases clipped from V and 2 bases from J, the junction kept 7 bases outside the gene matches. Germline V gene sequence: CDR1 SGHTA, CDR2 FQGNSA. The CDR3 loop spans 17 amino acids. As DNA, the CDR3 is TGTGCCAGCAGCTTAGCCAGGGGGTCCGTAGGCAATCAGCCCCAGCATTTT. It codes for CASSLARGSVGNQPQHF. Full variable domain (remainder filled in from reference TRBV7-2 and TRBJ1-5): GAGVSQSPSNKVTEKGKDVELRCDPISGHTALYWYRQSLGQGLEFLIYFQGNSAPDKSGLPSDRFSAERTGGSVSTLTIQRTQQEDSAVYLCASSLARGSVGNQPQHFGDGTRLSIL.

Concerning this clone itself: Compared with germline, one end of the junction differs, possibly owing to a read error. The gene calls are TRBV28 and TRBJ1-5; a possible D gene is TRBD1 (5 bases). Germline CDR1 MDHEN, CDR2 SYDVKM. This CDR3 is 13 amino acids long. CDR3 in DNA: TGTGCCTGCAGTGGGGCTTATAATCAGCCCCAGCATTTT. It codes for CACSGAYNQPQHF.

The rearrangement joins TRBV10-1 to TRBJ2-7, with a possible D match to TRBD2 (5 bases). CDR3 size: 16 residues. Germline V lookup: CDR1 WNHNN, CDR2 SYGVQD (reference sequence). V was clipped by 3 bases and J by 2 bases, with 17 bases between them. The CDR3 DNA follows: TGCGCCAGCAGTGATCCCCCCGACGGGAAGACCTACGAGCAGTACTTC. Translation gives CASSDPPDGKTYEQYF.

This chain joins TRBV2 and TRBJ1-4; weak D call: TRBD1 (5 bases). CDR3 length: 14 amino acids. Germline V CDR1 and CDR2: SNHLY, FYNNEI. Trimming took 5 bases from V and 6 from J, leaving 13 bases between them. This chain's CDR3 is CASSHPGVDEKLFF. The DNA for the CDR3 is TGTGCCAGCAGTCACCCGGGGGTCGATGAAAAACTGTTTTTT. Complete variable domain (other parts from reference TRBV2 and TRBJ1-4): EPEVTQTPSHQVTQMGQEVILRCVPISNHLYFYWYRQILGQKVEFLVSFYNNEISEKSEIFDDQFSVERPDGSNFTLKIRSTKLEDSAMYFCASSHPGVDEKLFFGSGTQLSVL.

V is TRBV6-5 and J is TRBJ2-7; 11 bases agree with TRBD2. The germline CDR1 and CDR2 sequences are MNHEY and SVGAGI. J gave up 4 bases and V 1 base, and 6 bases lay outside the gene matches. The CDR3 consists of 16 residues. Written as DNA, the CDR3 is TGTGCCAGCAGTTACTTTAGCGGGGGGGTTACGTACGAGCAGTACTTC. Amino acids: CASSYFSGGVTYEQYF.

J is TRBJ2-1 and V is TRBV3-1 (or the pseudogene TRBV3-2), with 7 bases that match TRBD1. Unmatched junction bases numbered 6, after V lost 2 bases and J lost 5 bases. The CDR3 spans 15 residues. CDR1 is LGHDT, CDR2 YNNKEL, per germline (reference sequence). The CDR3 DNA follows: TGTGCCAGCAGCCAACGACAGGGACGGGACAATGAGCAGTTCTTC. It specifies CASSQRQGRDNEQFF.

J is TRBJ1-5 and V is TRBV7-9; D perhaps matches TRBD1 (5 bases). CDR3 length equals 18 residues. Trimming pared 3 bases from V and 0 bases from J, leaving 18 bases between. CDR1 is SEHNR, CDR2 FQNEAQ, per germline (reference sequence). For the CDR3, the DNA is TGTGCCAGCAGCTTCATAGAAGATCCGGGACGTAGCAATCAGCCCCAGCATTTT. Its protein product is CASSFIEDPGRSNQPQHF.

The rearrangement uses TRBV12-3 or TRBV12-4 and TRBJ1-2; possible D gene TRBD1, 6 bases. V lost 8 bases and J 13 bases, leaving 23 bases between the germline ends. The length of the CDR3 is 13 residues. CDR3 sequence: CASSTSGQANLTF. The CDR3 region has the DNA TGTGCCAGCTCCACCTCGGGACAAGCTAACCTCACCTTC.

The rearrangement joins TRBV19 to TRBJ1-2; no reliable D call. Germline loops: CDR1 LNHDA, CDR2 SQIVND (reference sequence). The CDR3 sequence is 13 residues long. Trimming stripped 7 bases from V and 8 bases from J, with 17 bases between. The CDR3 loop reads CASTPTDGVGYTF. Written as DNA, the CDR3 is TGTGCCAGTACCCCTACGGACGGAGTCGGCTACACCTTC.

The CDR3 sequence: CASSETWDRESNEQYF. The CDR3 DNA reads as TGCGCCAGCAGTGAGACTTGGGACAGGGAGTCGAACGAGCAGTACTTC. This chain connects TRBV10-1 to TRBJ2-7; the match to TRBD1 covers 9 bases. The V segment lost 2 bases and the J segment 5 bases; nucleotides outside the gene matches: 10. This CDR3 comprises 16 residues. CDR1 WNHNN and CDR2 SYGVQD come from the germline V gene (reference sequence).

V is TRBV3-1 (or the pseudogene TRBV3-2) and J is TRBJ2-4; D is unresolved. This CDR3 region has 12 residues. Germline-derived CDR1 and CDR2 are LGHDT and YNNKEL (reference sequence). Trimming left V 5 bases short and J 0 bases short, with 2 bases between. The CDR3 sequence: CASSLAKNIQYF. For the CDR3, the DNA is TGTGCCAGCAGCTTAGCCAAAAACATTCAGTACTTC.

The chain combines TRBV2 with TRBJ2-7; 11 bases fit TRBD2. Germline lookup yields CDR1 SNHLY and CDR2 FYNNEI. Trimming at V came to 3 bases and at J to 3 bases, leaving 1 base not matched to a gene. The CDR3 is 14 residues long. The CDR3 nucleotides read TGTGCCAGCAGTGAGACTAGCGGGGTCTACGAGCAGTACTTC. Translated, it gives CASSETSGVYEQYF.

This sequence joins TRBV5-5 and TRBJ2-1, with unresolved D. Trimming left V 0 bases short and J 8 bases short, with 9 bases between. The CDR3 sequence is 13 residues long. The germline V gene encodes CDR1 SGHKS and CDR2 YYEKEE (reference sequence). The CDR3 sequence: CASSLVPDHEQFF. The CDR3 nucleotides read TGTGCCAGCAGCTTGGTCCCGGACCATGAGCAGTTCTTC.

The chain carries TRBV6-5 and TRBJ1-2; no firm D call. Per germline, CDR1 MNHEY and CDR2 SVGAGI. The CDR3 loop spans 12 amino acids. Trimming removed 5 bases from V and 6 bases from J, with 10 bases in between. The DNA of the CDR3 is TGTGCCAGCAGTCCCCGGGAGGATGGCTACACCTTC. This translates into CASSPREDGYTF.

The V and J genes are TRBV28 and TRBJ2-5, with a possible D match to TRBD1 (6 bases). CDR3 length: 13 residues. Germline V gene sequence: CDR1 MDHEN, CDR2 SYDVKM. V lost 3 bases to trimming and J lost 1 base, with 6 bases between them. The chain's CDR3 is CASSLDSQETQYF. The CDR3 bases are TGTGCCAGCAGTTTGGACAGCCAAGAGACCCAGTACTTC. The full variable domain, in which reference TRBV28 and TRBJ2-5 provide the parts outside the CDR3, is DVKVTQSSRYLVKRTGEKVFLECVQDMDHENMFWYRQDPGLGLRLIYFSYDVKMKEKGDIPEGYSVSREKKERFSLILESASTNQTSMYLCASSLDSQETQYFGPGTRLLVL.

The chain couples TRBV19 to TRBJ1-1; D remains ambiguous. The CDR3 is 13 residues long. Germline CDR1 reads LNHDA; CDR2 reads SQIVND (reference sequence). Trimming stripped 8 bases from V and 1 base from J, with 11 bases between. CDR3 loop: CASGEGGNTEAFF. DNA of the CDR3: TGTGCCAGTGGGGAAGGAGGGAACACTGAAGCTTTCTTT.

The genes are TRBV5-1 and TRBJ1-1; D gene uncertain. The CDR3 totals 15 residues. Trimming stripped 0 bases from V and 5 bases from J, with 14 bases between. Germline V gene data show CDR1 as SGHRS and CDR2 as YFSETQ. Here the CDR3 reads CASSLGFRRETEAFF. CDR3 bases: TGCGCCAGCAGCTTGGGGTTCCGCCGGGAGACTGAAGCTTTCTTT.

The V and J genes are TRBV7-2 and TRBJ2-5, with 8 positions matching TRBD2. This CDR3 region has 16 residues. Germline CDR1 and CDR2: SGHTA and FQGNSA. V shed 4 bases and J 3 bases; nucleotides not matched to a gene: 10. CDR3 nucleotides: TGTGCCAGCAGCTCTCCTTCCGGGACTAGAAAAGAGACCCAGTACTTC. This encodes CASSSPSGTRKETQYF.

The chain has TRBV20-1 and TRBJ1-1; a possible D gene is TRBD1 (6 bases). The germline V gene has CDR1 DFQATT and CDR2 SNEGSKA (reference sequence). This CDR3 has 15 residues. Trimming left V 5 bases short and J 1 base short, with 17 bases between. The CDR3 nucleotides read TGCAGTGCTGGTGGGTCGGCGACAGGGAACACTGAAGCTTTCTTT. Its protein is CSAGGSATGNTEAFF.

In nucleotides, the CDR3 is TGTGCCAGCAGCGGGACAGGGGGAGACTATGGCTACACCTTC. The encoded protein is CASSGTGGDYGYTF. The rearrangement joins TRBV28 to TRBJ1-2; 11 bases fit TRBD1. V trimming: 6 bases; J trimming: 3 bases; junction bases outside the gene matches: 3. Germline loops: CDR1 MDHEN, CDR2 SYDVKM. The CDR3 runs 14 residues.

The CDR3 loop reads CSANTSIGGLAGSGEQYF. CDR3 DNA: TGCAGCGCTAACACCTCTATCGGCGGCTTAGCGGGGAGTGGCGAGCAGTACTTC. The chain combines TRBV29-1 with TRBJ2-7; 8 bases fit TRBD2. Trimming removed 7 bases from V and 6 bases from J; junction bases left unmatched: 26. Germline CDR1 and CDR2: SQVTM and ANQGSEA. The CDR3 is 18 amino acids.

This chain links TRBV5-1 with TRBJ1-2; weak D call: TRBD1 (6 bases). The germline V gene encodes CDR1 SGHRS and CDR2 YFSETQ. Trimming removed 2 bases from V and 0 bases from J, with 11 bases in between. The CDR3 totals 15 residues. CDR3 in amino acids: CASSFQDSPNYGYTF. The CDR3, as DNA: TGCGCCAGCAGCTTTCAGGACAGCCCTAACTATGGCTACACCTTC.

V gene TRBV24-1 combines with J gene TRBJ1-5; 8 bases align to TRBD1. The trim removed 2 bases at V and 7 bases at J, leaving 9 bases unmatched. The germline V gene encodes CDR1 KGHDR and CDR2 SFDVKD. This CDR3 has 16 residues. Here the CDR3 DNA reads TGTGCCACCAGTGATTCTTCAGGGGGCGCGTCGCAGCCCCAGCATTTT. It yields the protein CATSDSSGGASQPQHF.

V usage is TRBV5-1 and J usage is TRBJ2-5, with TRBD1 identical over 10 bases. The CDR3 has 16 amino acids. CDR1 is SGHRS, CDR2 YFSETQ, per germline. Germline trimming cut 0 bases from V and 5 bases from J; bases unmatched to any gene: 7. In DNA form, the CDR3 reads TGCGCCAGCAGCTTGGTTCGGGACAGGGGTAGGGAGACCCAGTACTTC. It translates to CASSLVRDRGRETQYF.